This T cell receptor beta chain was retrieved from a study of Graves' ophthalmopathy and Graves' hyperthyroidism. Points on this clonotype: Its antigen remains unidentified.

Points from the study as a whole: A classifier, a 13-signature model, separated ophthalmopathy from stable hyperthyroidism with roughly 90% sensitivity and about 83% specificity. The model predicted progression of ophthalmopathy with a sensitivity of roughly 70%, and its specificity was roughly 72%.

The CDR3 extends over 14 amino acids. The germline V gene has CDR1 SGHVS and CDR2 FNYEAQ. With 5 bases removed from V and 4 bases from J, the gap between germline ends came to 9 bases. Amplification from RNA transcripts yielded the TCR beta CDR3 regions. Second-round multiplex PCR came after first-round RT-PCR with HTBI primers. TCRdb reprocessed the multiplex PCR reads via MiXCR and lists one record per CDR3 protein. The sample includes 600,000 to 950,000 distinct CDR3 sequences, roughly two fifths of them seen just once. The sample was peripheral blood. V is TRBV7-6 and J is TRBJ2-6; no definite D call. This sequence originates from an adult man with Graves' ophthalmopathy. The CDR3 spells CASSPNDGANVLTF. CDR3 nucleotide sequence: TGTGCCAGCAGCCCTAACGACGGGGCCAACGTCCTGACTTTC.